This is a list of T cell receptor beta chains from one sample in a study of blood T cells in healthy people across ages. Each CDR3 protein is one row after TCRdb ran MiXCR on the 5' RACE reads. Of 1.4 million to 1.5 million distinct CDR3 sequences listed, 35% to 45% are singletons. What was sequenced was blood. Every receptor here comes from a woman between 18 and 29 years old in good health. The CDR3 runs from the conserved cysteine through the conserved F or W. Clone size is shown for a subset of rows, as once, few, many or a class of expanded clone.

j_call	clone_size	v_call	cdr3_aa
TRBJ2-7	NA	TRBV28	CASSLYPRGSYKQYF
TRBJ2-3	NA	TRBV7-9	CASSPRTSGMNTQYF
TRBJ1-6	NA	TRBV6-1	CASSENPGRSNSPLHF
TRBJ2-7	once	TRBV6-6	CASSAREASQYEQYF
TRBJ2-7	few	TRBV6-1	CASSEEGPYEQYF
TRBJ2-7	NA	TRBV12-3/TRBV12-4	CASRSYRGEQYF
TRBJ2-1	NA	TRBV20-1	CSARETSGSRDEQFF
TRBJ2-5	few	TRBV10-1	CASSENLAGLQETQYF
TRBJ2-5	many	TRBV10-3	CAISEARETQYF
TRBJ1-2	NA	TRBV6-2/TRBV6-3	CASSYQGAGDYGYTF
TRBJ1-2	few	TRBV6-1	CASSEALSGSVGYTF
TRBJ2-5	NA	TRBV29-1	CGMAGEETQYF
TRBJ1-2	many	TRBV7-9	CASSSRAKGGYTF
TRBJ2-7	NA	TRBV29-1	CSVAGTEANYEQYF
TRBJ1-2	NA	TRBV20-1	CSALRDGNYGYTF
TRBJ2-4	once	TRBV7-9	CASSFRGTGSWEQYF
TRBJ1-2	NA	TRBV27	CASRSTTGAYGYTF
TRBJ2-1	few	TRBV12-3/TRBV12-4	CASSRHTSGRAREQFF
TRBJ1-3	NA	TRBV10-3	CAISEAPTGTGNTIYF
TRBJ1-5	NA	TRBV25-1	CASSEGAAGGNQPQHF
TRBJ2-2	NA	TRBV9	CASSVTDTYTGELFF
TRBJ2-3	NA	TRBV4-1	CASSQDETSHYGTDTQYF
TRBJ2-3	few	TRBV2	CANLAEAEDTQYF
TRBJ1-1	few	TRBV4-1	CASSQARGRTEAFF
TRBJ1-1	few	TRBV10-3	CATRDDYTEAFF
TRBJ2-5	NA	TRBV4-1	CASSRDPGFGETQYF
TRBJ1-1	few	TRBV6-1	CASSELPLMNTEAFF
NA	NA	TRBV10-2	CASSESRGYEQYF
NA	NA	TRBV2	CASSEALLREYSPEQYF
NA	NA	TRBV11-2	CASSLEPVYEQYF
TRBJ1-6	few	TRBV28	CASHFQGASYNSPLHF
TRBJ2-1	NA	TRBV20-1	CSARASVGFNEQFF
TRBJ1-2	few	TRBV2	CASRGTDSKTYYGYTF
TRBJ1-1	NA	TRBV14	CASSQEVGGNTEAFF
TRBJ1-2	few	TRBV7-9	CASSSPTLTFYGYTF
TRBJ1-1	NA	TRBV4-1	CASSQVPNRPYADTGAFF
TRBJ2-6	few	TRBV3-1	CASSHVGSGANVLTF
TRBJ2-7	NA	TRBV6-1	CASSPGGLASYEQYF
TRBJ2-7	NA	TRBV29-1	CSVVSYPEQYF
TRBJ2-5	NA	TRBV24-1	CATSDGDSQETQYF
TRBJ2-5	few	TRBV7-9	CASSLESFQETQYF
TRBJ1-2	NA	TRBV29-1	CSVQGPRGGRLGYTF
TRBJ2-1	few	TRBV20-1	CSARRTGESNNNEQFF
TRBJ2-7	few	TRBV7-8	CASRDSDPEQYF
TRBJ1-4	NA	TRBV3-1	CASSQNRGTANEKLFF
TRBJ1-2	few	TRBV4-2	CASSQDWTGLNYGYTF
TRBJ2-3	NA	TRBV28	CASSWGGPTDTQYF
TRBJ2-7	NA	TRBV3-1	CASSPILGQLSYEQYF
TRBJ2-1	NA	TRBV4-1	CASSQVQIVYNEQFF
TRBJ2-1	NA	TRBV27	CASSQALAGPNEQFF
TRBJ2-5	NA	TRBV6-5	CASSQGWNEQYF
TRBJ1-2	NA	TRBV7-2	CASSSRDRGLALGGYTF
TRBJ1-2	NA	TRBV28	CASSSWGTGANYGYTF